This TCR beta chain was captured in a study of cytomegalovirus exposure and HLA in healthy donors. Study outcomes and limitations: Some highly shared sequence variants likely arose as a pipeline artifact. Researchers counted some 150 TCR beta chains as cytomegalovirus-associated. As was reported, the classifier diagnosed cytomegalovirus status with high specificity and sensitivity.

About this clone itself: Its antigen is unidentified.

In the PCR, 60 Vbeta and 13 Jbeta primers were used. Clones were read by immunoSEQ multiplex PCR, and TCRdb kept only the in-frame ones, dropping some. The top ten hold 5.3% of the sample, which has 100,000 or so clones, 76% seen once. CDR3 size: 15 residues. CDR1 SNHLY and CDR2 FYNNEI come from the germline V gene. With 3 bases clipped from V and 9 bases from J, the junction kept 7 bases outside the gene matches. This TCR came from a man aged 25 to 45 in good health and CMV-seropositive. The chain employs TRBV2 and TRBJ2-1, with 11 bases lining up with TRBD2. The sequenced material came from PBMCs. The CDR3 loop reads CASSDSSGGRGEQFF. The CDR3 DNA reads as TGTGCCAGCAGTGATTCTAGCGGGGGGCGGGGTGAGCAGTTCTTC.